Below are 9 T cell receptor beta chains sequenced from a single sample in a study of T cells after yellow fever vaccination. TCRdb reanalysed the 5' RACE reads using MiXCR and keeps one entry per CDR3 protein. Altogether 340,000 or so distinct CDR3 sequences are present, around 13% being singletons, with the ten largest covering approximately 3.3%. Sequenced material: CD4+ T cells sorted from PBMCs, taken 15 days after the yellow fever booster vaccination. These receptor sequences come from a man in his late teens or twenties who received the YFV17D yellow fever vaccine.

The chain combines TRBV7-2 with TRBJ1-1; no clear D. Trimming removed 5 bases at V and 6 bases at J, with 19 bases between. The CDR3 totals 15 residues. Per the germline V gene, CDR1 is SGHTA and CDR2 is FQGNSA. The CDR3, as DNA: TGTGCCAGCAGCCCCCGTGGGCTTTTGGATCCTGAAGCTTTCTTT. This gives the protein CASSPRGLLDPEAFF.

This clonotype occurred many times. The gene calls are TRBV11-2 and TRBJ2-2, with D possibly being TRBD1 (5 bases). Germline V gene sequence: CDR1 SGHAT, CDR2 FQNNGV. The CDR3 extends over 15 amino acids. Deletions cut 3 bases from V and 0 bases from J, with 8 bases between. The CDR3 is CASSLGPANTGELFF. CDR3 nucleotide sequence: TGTGCCAGCAGCTTGGGGCCCGCGAACACCGGGGAGCTGTTTTTT.

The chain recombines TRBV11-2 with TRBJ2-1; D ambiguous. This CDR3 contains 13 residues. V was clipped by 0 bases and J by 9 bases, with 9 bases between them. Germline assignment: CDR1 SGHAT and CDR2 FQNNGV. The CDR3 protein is CASSLDVDTEQFF. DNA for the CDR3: TGTGCCAGCAGCTTAGATGTGGATACTGAGCAGTTCTTC.

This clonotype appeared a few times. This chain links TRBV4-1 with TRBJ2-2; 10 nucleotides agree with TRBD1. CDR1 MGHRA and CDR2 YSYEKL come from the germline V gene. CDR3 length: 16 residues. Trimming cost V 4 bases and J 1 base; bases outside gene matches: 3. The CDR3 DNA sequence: TGCGCCAGCAGCCTGACAGGGGGCTTGAACACCGGGGAGCTGTTTTTT. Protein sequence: CASSLTGGLNTGELFF.

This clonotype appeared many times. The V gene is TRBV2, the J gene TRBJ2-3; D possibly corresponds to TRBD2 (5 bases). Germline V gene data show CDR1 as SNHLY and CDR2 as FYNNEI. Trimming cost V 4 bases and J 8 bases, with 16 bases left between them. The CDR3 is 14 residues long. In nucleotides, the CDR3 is TGTGCCAGCAGTGTGGACTGGTCCATGGGTACGCAGTATTTT. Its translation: CASSVDWSMGTQYF.

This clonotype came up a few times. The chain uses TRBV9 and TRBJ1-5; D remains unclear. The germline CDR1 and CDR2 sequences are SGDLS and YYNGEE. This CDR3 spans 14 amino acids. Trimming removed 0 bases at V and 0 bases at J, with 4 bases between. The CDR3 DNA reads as TGTGCCAGCAGCGTAGATCCTAGCAATCAGCCCCAGCATTTT. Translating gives CASSVDPSNQPQHF.

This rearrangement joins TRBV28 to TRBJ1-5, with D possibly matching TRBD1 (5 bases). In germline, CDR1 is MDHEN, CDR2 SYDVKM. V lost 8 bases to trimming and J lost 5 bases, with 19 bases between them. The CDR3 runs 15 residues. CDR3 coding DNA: TGTGCCAGCCCCGCCTCGAGGGGCCCTGATCAGCCCCAGCATTTT. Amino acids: CASPASRGPDQPQHF.

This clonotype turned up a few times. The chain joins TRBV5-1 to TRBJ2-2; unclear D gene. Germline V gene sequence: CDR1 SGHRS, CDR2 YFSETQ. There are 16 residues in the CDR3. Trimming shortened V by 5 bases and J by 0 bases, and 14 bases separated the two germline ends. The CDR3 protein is CASRSEADTNTGELFF. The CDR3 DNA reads TGCGCCAGCAGATCAGAGGCGGATACGAACACCGGGGAGCTGTTTTTT.

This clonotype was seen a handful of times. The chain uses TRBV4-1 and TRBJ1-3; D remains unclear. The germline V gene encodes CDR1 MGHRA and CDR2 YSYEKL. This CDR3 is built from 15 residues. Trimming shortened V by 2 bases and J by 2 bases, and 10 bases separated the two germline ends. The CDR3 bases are TGCGCCAGCAGCCAACTCCACGGGGCTGGAAACACCATATATTTT. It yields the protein CASSQLHGAGNTIYF.